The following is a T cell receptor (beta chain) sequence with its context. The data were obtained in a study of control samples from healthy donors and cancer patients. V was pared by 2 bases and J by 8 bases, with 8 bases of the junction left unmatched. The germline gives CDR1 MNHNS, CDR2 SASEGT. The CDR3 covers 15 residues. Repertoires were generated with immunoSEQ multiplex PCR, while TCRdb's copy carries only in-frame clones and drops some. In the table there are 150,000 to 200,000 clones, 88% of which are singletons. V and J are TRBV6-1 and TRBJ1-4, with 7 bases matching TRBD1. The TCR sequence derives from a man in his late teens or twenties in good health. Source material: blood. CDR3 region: CASSESQGGVEKLFF. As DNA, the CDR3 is TGTGCCAGCAGTGAATCTCAGGGGGGAGTAGAAAAACTGTTTTTT.